These 4 T cell receptor beta chains came from one sample sequenced in a study of shared T cell receptors in the human thymus. TCRdb keeps only in-frame clones here, not all; method: immunoSEQ multiplex PCR. The sample has some 640,000 clones, around 87% seen once. The same data also went into a second study, on human thymus T cells.

The sample taken for sequencing was thymocytes. The receptors originated from a boy younger than two with a congenital heart defect.

This clone was found once. The sample contains more than one DNA sequence encoding this CDR3. This chain connects TRBV5-1 to TRBJ1-1; D not certain. The CDR3 consists of 14 residues. Trimming cost V 0 bases and J 0 bases, with 6 bases left between them. Germline V gene lookup returns CDR1 SGHRS and CDR2 YFSETQ. DNA of the CDR3: TGCGCCAGCAGCTTGGGACAAATGAACACTGAAGCTTTCTTT. Its protein product is CASSLGQMNTEAFF.

The gene calls are TRBV7-8 and TRBJ1-5; D gene ambiguous. V gave up 5 bases and J gave up 0 bases, with 17 bases separating them. The germline V gene has CDR1 SGHVS and CDR2 FQNEAQ. The CDR3 length is 17 residues. CDR3 sequence (DNA): TGTGCCAGCAGCGCAACCGGGTTGGAGGATAGCAATCAGCCCCAGCATTTT. This encodes CASSATGLEDSNQPQHF.

V usage is TRBV28 and J usage is TRBJ2-1, with D unresolved. This CDR3 comprises 13 residues. Germline CDR1 and CDR2: MDHEN and SYDVKM. The V end lost 2 bases, the J end lost 4 bases, and 6 bases lay between the germline ends. CDR3 sequence: CASSLRLYNEQFF. The CDR3 DNA is TGTGCCAGCAGTTTACGCCTATACAATGAGCAGTTCTTC. The variable domain in full, with the rest retrieved from reference TRBV28 and TRBJ2-1, is DVKVTQSSRYLVKRTGEKVFLECVQDMDHENMFWYRQDPGLGLRLIYFSYDVKMKEKGDIPEGYSVSREKKERFSLILESASTNQTSMYLCASSLRLYNEQFFGPGTRLTVL.

The V gene is TRBV7-9, the J gene TRBJ1-3; no clear D. This CDR3 has 19 amino acids. Germline V gene lookup returns CDR1 SEHNR and CDR2 FQNEAQ (reference sequence). The V end lost 2 bases, the J end lost 2 bases, and 22 bases lay between the germline ends. CDR3 amino acids: CASSLWPYILGRPGNTIYF. The DNA for the CDR3 is TGTGCCAGCAGCTTATGGCCCTATATTTTAGGGAGACCTGGAAACACCATATATTTT.